A selection of T cell receptor beta chains follows, all from one sample in a study of cytomegalovirus exposure and HLA in healthy donors. This table comes from immunoSEQ multiplex PCR, and its TCRdb copy is limited to in-frame clones, with some not included. The sample lists some 150,000 clones; about 80% were seen once. What was sequenced was PBMCs. Receptor source: a woman aged 45-59 years in good health and CMV-seronegative. Both conserved end residues are part of each CDR3. For some rows the clone size is stated as once, few or many, or as a class when expanded; others skip it.

V gene	clone size	J gene	CDR3 protein
TRBV19	-	TRBJ2-5	CASSPGGTETQYF
TRBV27	-	TRBJ2-5	CASSSPGRGQETQYF
TRBV18	-	TRBJ2-2	CASSPDRAGELFF
TRBV19	-	TRBJ2-7	CASRGTGVYEQYF
TRBV28	-	TRBJ1-1	CASRTGYGTGGYEAFF
TRBV4-2	few	TRBJ1-5	CASSQDRDQPQHF
TRBV9	-	TRBJ2-7	CASSPSSRSSSYEQYF
TRBV5-1	-	TRBJ2-3	CASSLAGSVDTQYF
TRBV5-1	-	TRBJ2-2	CASSLGTSGANGELFF
TRBV9	-	TRBJ1-1	CASSVWGGQGLNTEAFF
TRBV2	-	TRBJ1-2	CASNKQVPGGGYTF
TRBV5-5	-	TRBJ2-4	CASSLSGLAKNIQYF
TRBV5-1	-	TRBJ2-7	CASSSRGQGVNEQYF
TRBV4-3	-	TRBJ2-1	CASSQDTSGGYNEQFF
TRBV6-6	once	TRBJ2-3	CASTPPGQGAFTQYF
TRBV28	few	TRBJ1-2	CASSFRTGRDYGYTF
TRBV7-6	few	TRBJ1-5	CASSLEGQVNQPQHF
TRBV7-7	once	TRBJ2-5	CASSLSGQGTETQYF
TRBV27	-	TRBJ2-3	CASSRGQGRDTQYF
TRBV29-1	few	TRBJ1-2	CSAGGGGLGGYTF
TRBV6-5	-	TRBJ2-7	CACRGAGLGEQYF
TRBV30	-	TRBJ2-3	CAWSAGISTDTQYF
TRBV4-1	-	TRBJ1-4	CASSQGLTNEKLFF
TRBV28	-	TRBJ1-2	CASSFRGVGANYGYTF
TRBV15	few	TRBJ2-5	CATSRDGPLAGFQETQYF
TRBV6-5	-	TRBJ2-7	CASSYSGTGIFYEQYF
TRBV10-3	-	TRBJ2-2	CAISESRAPKTTGELFF
TRBV28	-	TRBJ1-4	CASKQGISEKLFF
TRBV28	-	TRBJ2-1	CASSSPAGPSYNEQFF
TRBV6-6	few	TRBJ2-1	CASSYLNEQFF
TRBV28	-	TRBJ1-5	CASIVGGTGQPQHF
TRBV14	-	TRBJ2-7	CASSHATGYYGWEQYF
TRBV28	-	TRBJ2-7	CGTRQGVGYEQYF
TRBV7-9	-	TRBJ2-7	CSSSLGTGVYEQYF
TRBV14	-	TRBJ1-4	CASSARTGINNEKLFF
TRBV7-2	few	TRBJ2-1	CASSLTPGLAGGEQFF
TRBV7-7	-	TRBJ2-3	CASSSTGNGDTQYF
TRBV5-1	-	TRBJ1-3	CASSLVTRGQGGGNTIYF
TRBV7-2	-	TRBJ2-1	CASTPIGQGLNEQFF
TRBV5-5	-	TRBJ2-3	CASSLLLATDTQYF
TRBV7-9	-	TRBJ1-5	CASSFGRVWDSNQPQHF
TRBV28	-	TRBJ2-5	CASSPQGDQGGEQYF
TRBV7-2	-	TRBJ1-6	CASSSKGAMVNSPLHF
TRBV27	-	TRBJ2-1	CASLAGPHNEQFF
TRBV6-1	-	TRBJ1-2	CASRQGEDGYTF
TRBV4-3	-	TRBJ1-5	CASSQGTGNNQPQHF
TRBV15	-	TRBJ2-1	CATSRTGGNEQFF
TRBV9	few	TRBJ1-1	CASSVAYMNTEAFF
TRBV28	-	TRBJ2-4	CASSPFGGVFLLAKNIQYF
TRBV7-2	-	TRBJ1-2	CASSPNPGQGAYGYTF
TRBV28	-	TRBJ1-2	CASSLWSYYGYTF
TRBV4-3	few	TRBJ1-4	CASSHSTGLVGEKLFF
TRBV19	-	TRBJ1-1	CASSITGTGAAFF
TRBV5-1	once	TRBJ2-7	CASSDRVGPGDEQYF
TRBV7-9	-	TRBJ2-2	CASGGQGVTGELFF
TRBV28	-	TRBJ2-4	CASRQGQAFLGIQYF
TRBV4-3	-	TRBJ2-6	CASSQDEDSANVLTF
TRBV5-6	-	TRBJ2-5	CASSLDQNQETQYF
TRBV4-3	-	TRBJ2-1	CASSQGLAGVGEQFF
TRBV6-1	-	TRBJ2-7	CASSPPRPYEQYF